A single sample is the source of the 30 T cell receptor beta chains below, sequenced in a study of technical replicates of blood from several donors. TCRdb's copy holds only in-frame clones and misses some; the assay was immunoSEQ multiplex PCR. Of under 100,000 clones listed, 80% to 90% are singletons. The sample comprised PBMCs. The receptors originated from a human donor in good health. Some clones in this sample may be carry-over from other donors' samples.

The genes are TRBV9 and TRBJ1-1; 8 nucleotides agree with TRBD1. V trimming: 4 bases; J trimming: 0 bases; junction bases outside the gene matches: 8. CDR3 length: 16 amino acids. Germline assignment: CDR1 SGDLS and CDR2 YYNGEE. The CDR3 sequence is CASSSQGASMNTEAFF. DNA for the CDR3: TGTGCCAGCAGCTCTCAGGGGGCATCGATGAACACTGAAGCTTTCTTT.

The CDR3 loop is CASSLRLAGRTDTQYF. The CDR3 coding sequence is TGTGCCAGCAGCTTAAGACTAGCGGGACGCACAGATACGCAGTATTTT. The genes are TRBV7-2 and TRBJ2-3, with TRBD2 identical over 11 bases. The CDR3 loop spans 16 amino acids. Trimming cost V 2 bases and J 1 base; bases outside gene matches: 2. Germline CDR1 SGHTA, CDR2 FQGNSA.

This clone was seen more than once but under ten times. CDR3 amino acids: CATLKTGSYEQYF. CDR3 sequence (DNA): TGTGCCACCCTGAAAACAGGGTCCTACGAGCAGTACTTC. The V and J genes are TRBV21-1 and TRBJ2-7; TRBD1, the table's D call, was not compared with the DNA. TRBV21-1 is annotated as a pseudogene. The CDR3 spans 13 residues.

This clone was detected once. This chain links TRBV19 with TRBJ2-7; TRBD1 might be the D (5 bases). V lost 4 bases and J lost 3, with 16 bases in between. The CDR3 spans 15 residues. The germline gives CDR1 LNHDA, CDR2 SQIVND (reference sequence). CDR3 sequence reads: CASSTYPSGFYEQYF. The CDR3 DNA follows: TGTGCCAGTAGTACATACCCCTCAGGGTTCTACGAGCAGTACTTC.

The chain uses TRBV13 and TRBJ2-5, with 7 bases identical to TRBD2. Looked up from germline, CDR1 is PRHDT and CDR2 is FYEKMQ (reference sequence). The CDR3 has 13 amino acids. V lost 4 bases to trimming and J lost 1 base; unmatched junction nucleotides: 0. The CDR3: CASSSSGQETQYF. CDR3 in DNA: TGTGCCAGCAGCTCTAGCGGCCAAGAGACCCAGTACTTC.

This sequence joins TRBV27 and TRBJ2-7; 9 nucleotides agree with TRBD1. CDR1 and CDR2 from the germline V gene are MNHEY and SMNVEV (reference sequence). V shed 3 bases and J 3 bases; nucleotides not matched to a gene: 3. The CDR3 loop spans 14 amino acids. The CDR3 DNA reads as TGTGCCAGCAGTTTGGGGGACAGGGTCTACGAGCAGTACTTC. It translates to CASSLGDRVYEQYF.

This clone was counted a single time. V usage is TRBV15 and J usage is TRBJ2-1, with 7 bases lining up with TRBD1. Per the germline V gene, CDR1 is LNHNV and CDR2 is YYDKDF (reference sequence). The junction had 1 base not matched to a gene; V was cut back by 1 base and J by 4 bases. CDR3 size: 14 residues. The CDR3 protein is CATSRAGGYNEQFF. The CDR3 DNA is TGTGCCACCAGCAGAGCAGGGGGATACAATGAGCAGTTCTTC.

The rearrangement uses TRBV4-1 and TRBJ2-5, with TRBD1 matching over 9 bases. V trimming: 1 base; J trimming: 5 bases; junction bases outside the gene matches: 5. The CDR3 is made up of 15 amino acids. Germline values: CDR1 MGHRA, CDR2 YSYEKL. For the CDR3, the DNA is TGCGCCAGCAGCCAAGGACAGGGGGAATGGGAGACCCAGTACTTC. Residues: CASSQGQGEWETQYF.

This chain links TRBV5-1 with TRBJ2-5; 7 nucleotides match TRBD1. V was pared by 4 bases and J by 6 bases, with 12 bases of the junction left unmatched. Germline CDR1 SGHRS, CDR2 YFSETQ. This CDR3 has 15 residues. The CDR3 DNA sequence: TGCGCCAGCAGCCCGTCGGCAGGGGGTTTGAAGACCCAGTACTTC. This sequence encodes CASSPSAGGLKTQYF.

CDR3 nucleotide sequence: TGTGCCAGCAGGAGGACAGCCCCCTCCTACGAGCAGTACTTC. The encoded protein is CASRRTAPSYEQYF. The V and J genes are TRBV6-5 and TRBJ2-7; possibly TRBD1 for D (6 bases). The CDR3 spans 14 residues. Trimming took off 6 bases at V and 0 bases at J, with 12 bases between the two ends. In germline, CDR1 is MNHEY, CDR2 SVGAGI.

This rearrangement joins TRBV5-1 to TRBJ2-7; the match to TRBD1 covers 9 bases. CDR1 is SGHRS, CDR2 YFSETQ, per germline. The CDR3 runs 14 residues. Losses at the gene ends were 3 bases for V and 4 bases for J; bases not matched to a gene: 5. The CDR3 loop reads CASSWDRVSYEQYF. CDR3 in DNA: TGCGCCAGCAGCTGGGACAGGGTTTCGTACGAGCAGTACTTC.

The genes are TRBV5-1 and TRBJ2-1, with 7 bases that match TRBD2. Unmatched junction bases numbered 6, after V lost 3 bases and J lost 3 bases. The CDR3 is made up of 15 amino acids. Germline-derived CDR1 and CDR2 are SGHRS and YFSETQ. The CDR3 region has the DNA TGCGCCAGCAGCTACGCGGGAGTTGGCTACAATGAGCAGTTCTTC. Its protein product is CASSYAGVGYNEQFF.

V gene TRBV18 combines with J gene TRBJ2-7, with 14 positions matching TRBD2. CDR3 length equals 18 residues. J was trimmed by 0 bases and V by 1 base; bases with no gene match: 5. CDR1 is KGHSH, CDR2 LQKENI, per germline. The CDR3: CASSPRGLAGENSYEQYF. Written as DNA, the CDR3 is TGTGCCAGCTCACCACGGGGACTAGCGGGAGAAAACTCCTACGAGCAGTACTTC. The full variable domain, with the rest looked up from reference TRBV18 and TRBJ2-7, is NAGVMQNPRHLVRRRGQEARLRCSPMKGHSHVYWYRQLPEEGLKFMVYLQKENIIDESGMPKERFSAEFPKEGPSILRIQQVVRGDSAAYFCASSPRGLAGENSYEQYFGPGTRLTVT.

The J gene is TRBJ1-2, the V gene TRBV2; TRBD1 matches 9 bases. J lost 8 bases, V lost 8 bases, and 18 bases had no gene match. The CDR3 totals 16 residues. Germline V gene data show CDR1 as SNHLY and CDR2 as FYNNEI. As DNA, the CDR3 is TGTGCCAGCTCACAGACCGGGACAGGGCCCCTCGTGGGCTACACCTTC. Encoded protein: CASSQTGTGPLVGYTF.

This rearrangement joins TRBV30 to TRBJ2-2, with 12 bases that match TRBD2. CDR3 length: 15 amino acids. With V trimmed by 5 bases and J by 4 bases, 5 bases remained unmatched. Germline CDR1 is GTSNPN and CDR2 is SVGIG (reference sequence). The CDR3 is CAWGWGLAGTGELFF. CDR3 DNA sequence: TGTGCCTGGGGTTGGGGACTAGCGGGCACCGGGGAGCTGTTTTTT.

This chain connects TRBV7-6 to TRBJ1-1, with 7 bases lining up with TRBD1. The V gene end was trimmed by 5 bases and the J gene end by 5 bases; junction bases not matched to a gene: 11. Germline assignment: CDR1 SGHVS and CDR2 FNYEAQ. This CDR3 is 15 amino acids long. The CDR3 coding sequence is TGTGCCAGCAGCCCCTTATCGGCAGGGGGTACTGAAGCTTTCTTT. This gives the protein CASSPLSAGGTEAFF.

The chain joins TRBV7-9 to TRBJ1-2; TRBD1 matches at 8 bases. Germline CDR1 is SEHNR and CDR2 is FQNEAQ (reference sequence). V was clipped by 6 bases and J by 2 bases; unmatched bases: 8. The CDR3 is 15 residues long. The CDR3 spells CASSLRQGINYGYTF. For the CDR3, the DNA is TGTGCCAGCAGTTTACGACAGGGGATCAACTATGGCTACACCTTC.

The chain carries TRBV6-6 and TRBJ1-1; D is uncertain. Per the germline V gene, CDR1 is MNHNY and CDR2 is SVGAGI (reference sequence). V was cut by 2 bases and J by 0 bases, with 7 bases left in between. The CDR3 is 14 residues long. The CDR3 nucleotides read TGTGCCAGCAGTTACGCAAACATGAACACTGAAGCTTTCTTT. This sequence encodes CASSYANMNTEAFF.

J is TRBJ2-7 and V is TRBV4-1; 7 bases fit TRBD2. Germline CDR1 is MGHRA and CDR2 is YSYEKL. The trim removed 3 bases at V and 0 bases at J, leaving 2 bases unmatched. The CDR3 contains 14 residues. CDR3 residues: CASSHRDYSYEQYF. The CDR3 DNA reads TGCGCCAGCAGCCACCGGGACTACTCCTACGAGCAGTACTTC.

This clone appeared a single time. CDR3 sequence: CAISEGGEDTEAFF. Here the CDR3 DNA reads TGTGCCATCAGTGAGGGGGGGGAGGACACTGAAGCTTTCTTT. The V gene is TRBV10-3, the J gene TRBJ1-1; the D gene is possibly TRBD1 (5 bases). CDR1 and CDR2 from the germline V gene are ENHRY and SYGVKD. V was pared by 2 bases and J by 3 bases, with 10 bases between. CDR3 length equals 14 residues.

This clone was recorded once. The V and J genes are TRBV6-5 and TRBJ1-4; 9 bases agree with TRBD1. CDR3 length: 15 amino acids. CDR1 MNHEY and CDR2 SVGAGI come from the germline V gene. The junction had 8 bases not matched to a gene; V was cut back by 6 bases and J by 6 bases. The CDR3 region is CASRLTGTGYEKLFF. The CDR3 region has the DNA TGTGCCAGCAGGTTGACCGGGACAGGGTATGAAAAACTGTTTTTT.

The V and J genes are TRBV7-9 and TRBJ2-7; TRBD2 matches at 10 bases. The ends lost 11 bases at V and 6 bases at J; junction bases unmatched: 7. This CDR3 spans 12 amino acids. Germline assignment: CDR1 SEHNR and CDR2 FQNEAQ (reference sequence). This chain's CDR3 is CAYPAGGAEQYF. CDR3 bases: TGTGCCTATCCAGCGGGAGGGGCCGAGCAGTACTTC.

In the case of this clone: The junction departs from the called germline gene at one end, perhaps through a read error. The chain carries TRBV7-2 and TRBJ2-1; D unresolved. Germline lookup yields CDR1 SGHTA and CDR2 FQGNSA. The CDR3 sequence is 11 residues long. CDR3 protein: CASSSNKEQFF. The CDR3 bases are TGTGCCAGCAGCTCCAACAAAGAGCAGTTCTTC.

The chain carries TRBV6-6 and TRBJ2-7; TRBD1 aligns across 7 bases. The V gene end was trimmed by 6 bases and the J gene end by 7 bases; junction bases not matched to a gene: 9. This CDR3 has 13 amino acids. The germline V gene encodes CDR1 MNHNY and CDR2 SVGAGI (reference sequence). CDR3 protein: CASSGRRGHEQYF. The CDR3 nucleotides are TGTGCCAGCAGCGGTCGTAGGGGGCATGAGCAGTACTTC.

This chain uses TRBV13 with TRBJ2-7, with 7 bases fitting TRBD2. V trimming: 1 base; J trimming: 2 bases; junction bases outside the gene matches: 11. Germline V gives CDR1 PRHDT, CDR2 FYEKMQ (reference sequence). This CDR3 comprises 17 residues. The CDR3 is CASSLAGGAGVTYEQYF. CDR3 DNA sequence: TGTGCCAGCAGCTTAGCCGGAGGGGCGGGAGTTACCTACGAGCAGTACTTC.

The CDR3 sequence is CASSLEGGENEQFF. Here the CDR3 DNA reads TGCGCCAGCAGCTTGGAAGGGGGGGAAAATGAGCAGTTCTTC. The chain employs TRBV5-1 and TRBJ2-1; possible D gene TRBD2, 7 bases. Germline assignment: CDR1 SGHRS and CDR2 YFSETQ. The V end was cut by 0 bases, the J end by 7 bases, with 11 bases between. The CDR3 has 14 residues.

The chain combines TRBV27 with TRBJ2-2; D may be TRBD1 (6 bases). Between the trimmed V and J ends, which lost 2 bases and 3 bases, there was a span of 22 bases. The CDR3 runs 19 residues. Germline assignment: CDR1 MNHEY and CDR2 SMNVEV (reference sequence). As DNA, the CDR3 is TGTGCCAGCAGTTTAAAGCAGGGGAGTCTAACGTGGGACACCGGGGAGCTGTTTTTT. This translates into CASSLKQGSLTWDTGELFF.

J is TRBJ2-7 and V is TRBV19, with 12 bases identical to TRBD2. V lost 3 bases to trimming and J lost 6 bases; unmatched junction nucleotides: 12. From germline, CDR1 is LNHDA and CDR2 SQIVND (reference sequence). The CDR3 consists of 17 residues. CDR3 nucleotides: TGTGCCAGTAGTATTCCCACCGCTAGCGGGAGGGCCGGCGAGCAGTACTTC. Protein product: CASSIPTASGRAGEQYF.

V usage is TRBV29-1 and J usage is TRBJ1-1; the match to TRBD1 covers 9 bases. Germline lookup yields CDR1 SQVTM and CDR2 ANQGSEA. The CDR3 covers 13 residues. J lost 6 bases, V lost 4 bases, and 6 bases had no gene match. This CDR3 is CSVVGQGLSEAFF. CDR3 nucleotide sequence: TGCAGCGTTGTGGGACAGGGCTTGTCTGAAGCTTTCTTT.

The V gene is TRBV7-2, the J gene TRBJ1-6; D is possibly TRBD1 (5 bases). The CDR3 contains 15 residues. Looked up from germline, CDR1 is SGHTA and CDR2 is FQGNSA. V shed 3 bases and J shed 1 base, with 7 bases lying between them. The CDR3 nucleotides read TGTGCCAGCAGCTTGCAGGGATCCTATAATTCACCCCTCCACTTT. It codes for CASSLQGSYNSPLHF.